The present T cell receptor beta chain was sequenced within a study of Ad26.COV2.S vaccination and SARS-CoV-2 variants. Treatment given: 15 to 20 received Ad26.COV2.S at low or high dose, single or two shots; roughly five received placebo; per-sample allocation not given. Repertoires come from day 63 after the first vaccine or placebo injection. This vaccine is an Ad26 vector that expresses the Wuhan-strain SARS-CoV-2 spike. General study results and limits: Comparable non-spike TCR breadth was observed in vaccine and placebo recipients. Compared with placebo recipients, vaccine recipients had higher spike-specific TCR breadth.

V shed 2 bases and J 6 bases; nucleotides not matched to a gene: 6. This CDR3 spans 15 amino acids. From germline, CDR1 is LNHNV and CDR2 YYDKDF (reference sequence). The assay was immunoSEQ multiplex PCR, and TCRdb's table has in-frame clones only and misses some. This table has 300,000 to 450,000 clones, 70% to 90% appearing once. Worth noting for this clone: The antigen is undetermined.

Sample: peripheral blood, taken in a trial of Ad26.COV2.S vaccine versus placebo. The receptor was isolated from a person between 18 and 59 years old who received the Ad26.COV2.S COVID-19 vaccine or a placebo. The chain employs TRBV15 and TRBJ2-1; 8 bases agree with TRBD2. In DNA, the CDR3 is TGTGCCACCAGCAGAAATAGCGGGGAAATCAATGAGCAGTTCTTC. Protein: CATSRNSGEINEQFF.